This is a list of T cell receptor beta chains from one sample in a study of shared clonotypes between healthy human individuals. Measured with immunoSEQ multiplex PCR; TCRdb has only the in-frame clones, and not every one. The table records under 1,100,000 clones, around four fifths of them present only once. Sequenced: memory CD4+ T cells sorted from blood. All receptors derive from a young man in good health. Each CDR3 is given with its conserved first and last residue. A D gene is named only where the DNA matches it firmly. The size entry is marked missing in some rows and otherwise reads once, few, many or a size class.

D gene,clone size,V gene,J gene,CDR3 protein,CDR3 DNA
TRBD2,-,TRBV2,TRBJ2-3,CASSESWTSGRSDTQYF,TGTGCCAGCAGTGAGTCGTGGACTAGCGGGAGGTCAGATACGCAGTATTTT
-,-,TRBV30,TRBJ2-3,CAWRAGDTQYF,TGTGCCTGGAGGGCAGGAGATACGCAGTATTTT
-,few,TRBV6-1,TRBJ2-3,CASSESKQASTDTQYF,TGTGCCAGCAGTGAATCAAAACAGGCAAGCACAGATACGCAGTATTTT
-,-,TRBV9,TRBJ1-1,CASSSGPVQNTEAFF,TGTGCCAGCAGCTCTGGACCAGTTCAGAACACTGAAGCTTTCTTT
-,-,TRBV9,TRBJ2-3,CASSQGGGDTQYF,TGTGCCAGCAGCCAGGGGGGAGGAGATACGCAGTATTTT
TRBD1,-,TRBV29-1,TRBJ2-7,CSVRDSPYEQYF,TGCAGCGTGAGGGACAGCCCCTACGAGCAGTACTTC
-,-,TRBV20-1,TRBJ2-1,CSAGQLNEQFF,TGCAGTGCCGGACAGCTAAATGAGCAGTTCTTC
-,-,TRBV7-2,TRBJ2-7,CASSQDSAKGSYEQYF,TGCGCCAGCAGCCAAGATTCGGCTAAGGGGTCCTACGAGCAGTACTTC
-,-,TRBV9,TRBJ1-4,CASSVGRASTNEKLFF,TGTGCCAGCAGCGTCGGCAGGGCTTCAACTAATGAAAAACTGTTTTTT
-,-,TRBV5-1,TRBJ2-7,CASSTSGDSYEQYF,TGCGCCAGCAGCACCTCAGGGGATAGCTACGAGCAGTACTTC
TRBD1,many,TRBV19,TRBJ1-2,CAVSTGAANYGYTF,TGTGCCGTTTCTACAGGGGCCGCGAACTATGGCTACACCTTC